The rows below give T cell receptor beta chains drawn from one sample of a study of cytotoxic CD8 clonotypes in ibrutinib-treated CLL. Some clones are missing from TCRdb's copy, which holds only in-frame ones; the method was immunoSEQ multiplex PCR. The sample has around 150,000 clones, about 80% seen once; the top ten hold roughly 2%. The sample consisted of PBMCs, taken after 12 months of ibrutinib treatment. The receptors come from a human donor with chronic lymphocytic leukemia. CDR3s include the opening cysteine and the closing phenylalanine or tryptophan. D genes are given only for firm matches. Size tells how often a clone was seen (once, few, many) or the class of an expanded clone, and some rows leave it out.

TRBJ2-7 | few | TRBV6-4 | NA | TGTGCCAGCAGTGCATTAGAGGGGTCCCCCTACGAGCAGTACTTC | CASSALEGSPYEQYF
TRBJ2-5 | NA | TRBV7-2 | NA | TGTGCCAGCAGCTCTGGGACCAACCAAGAGACCCAGTACTTC | CASSSGTNQETQYF
TRBJ1-6 | few | TRBV7-9 | NA | TGTGCCAGCGGCGAGAGTCGGTTCTCCCTCCACTTT | CASGESRFSLHF
TRBJ1-6 | few | TRBV7-6 | NA | TGTGCCAGCAGCTCCGACAGGACTAATTCACCCCTCCACTTT | CASSSDRTNSPLHF
TRBJ2-5 | NA | TRBV27 | TRBD2 | TGTGCCAGCAGTCGGGCGGGGGTCGAGACCCAGTACTTC | CASSRAGVETQYF
TRBJ2-6 | once | TRBV14 | NA | TGTGCCAGCAGCCATATTCCTGCTTGGACGAGAGGGGCCAACGTCCTGACTTTC | CASSHIPAWTRGANVLTF
TRBJ1-1 | NA | TRBV20-1 | NA | TGCAGTACCACTCTGAACACTGAAGCTTTCTTT | CSTTLNTEAFF
TRBJ1-1 | NA | TRBV20-1 | NA | TGCAGTGCCAACGATTCGCCTGAAGCTTTCTTT | CSANDSPEAFF
TRBJ2-7 | NA | TRBV9 | TRBD2 | TGTGCCAGCAGCGTTACGGGCGGGAGTTCCTACGAGCAGTACTTC | CASSVTGGSSYEQYF
TRBJ2-1 | NA | TRBV7-8 | TRBD2 | TGTGCCAGCAGCTTAGTAAGGAGCGGGAGGGCCCACAATGAGCAGTTCTTC | CASSLVRSGRAHNEQFF
TRBJ2-7 | NA | TRBV7-2 | TRBD2 | TGTGCCAGCAGCTTAAGCGGGGGGGGCTCCTACGAGCAGTACTTC | CASSLSGGGSYEQYF
TRBJ1-5 | NA | TRBV10-3 | NA | TGTGCCATCAGTCCAGGGCCAAATCAGCCCCAGCATTTT | CAISPGPNQPQHF
TRBJ2-2 | NA | TRBV18 | TRBD1 | TGTGCCAGCTCACCACCGACAGGGTGGTCCGGGGAGCTGTTTTTT | CASSPPTGWSGELFF
TRBJ1-1 | few | TRBV10-1 | NA | TGCGCCAGCAGTGCCCCAGGAGACACTGAAGCTTTCTTT | CASSAPGDTEAFF
TRBJ1-3 | NA | TRBV10-3 | NA | TGTGCCATCAGTGGGGACCGCTCCCAGGCTGGAAACACCATATATTTT | CAISGDRSQAGNTIYF
TRBJ2-2 | NA | TRBV9 | NA | TGTGCCAGCAGCGTAGGACAATACACCGGGGAGCTGTTTTTT | CASSVGQYTGELFF
TRBJ1-1 | NA | TRBV6-6 | NA | TGTGCCAGCAGGCCTCCCCGACAGGAGACGAACACTGAAGCTTTCTTT | CASRPPRQETNTEAFF
TRBJ2-7 | NA | TRBV4-2 | NA | TGTGCCAGCAGCCAAGAAGCGAACAGACCCTACGAGCAGTACTTC | CASSQEANRPYEQYF
TRBJ2-2 | NA | TRBV9 | NA | TGTGCCAGCAGCGTAGGGGTGGGGGTTAACACCGGGGAGCTGTTTTTT | CASSVGVGVNTGELFF
TRBJ2-5 | NA | TRBV7-8 | NA | TGTGCCAGCAGCCCCACTTTGTTGGGACAAGAGACCCAGTACTTC | CASSPTLLGQETQYF
TRBJ1-1 | NA | TRBV28 | NA | TGTGCCAGCAGGGGTAACACTGAAGCTTTCTTT | CASRGNTEAFF
TRBJ2-1 | NA | TRBV4-3 | NA | TGCGCCAGCAGCCCTTCCCCGAGGGGAGCCTACAATGAGCAGTTCTTC | CASSPSPRGAYNEQFF
TRBJ2-4 | once | TRBV28 | TRBD1 | TGTGCCAGCAGCGGGACAGGGGTTATCGACATTCAGTACTTC | CASSGTGVIDIQYF
TRBJ2-3 | NA | TRBV7-2 | NA | TGTGCCAGCAGCCGATCGGCGGGGATCACAGATACGCAGTATTTT | CASSRSAGITDTQYF
TRBJ2-5 | few | TRBV6-5 | TRBD1 | TGTGCCAGCAGTTTATCAGTCCTAGGGGGCGCGAAGACCCAGTACTTC | CASSLSVLGGAKTQYF
TRBJ1-5 | NA | TRBV5-1 | NA | TGCGCCAGCAGCTTGGAGGGGGGGCGTCAGCCCCAGCATTTT | CASSLEGGRQPQHF
TRBJ2-2 | once | TRBV7-2 | NA | TGTGCCAGCAGCTTATCCGGTAGGGGGGCCGCGAACACCGGGGAGCTGTTTTTT | CASSLSGRGAANTGELFF
TRBJ2-5 | NA | TRBV18 | TRBD2 | TGTGCCAGCTCACCAGGGACTAGCGGGGAGACCCAGTACTTC | CASSPGTSGETQYF
TRBJ2-1 | NA | TRBV4-2 | TRBD2 | TGTGCCAGCAGGGGGGGGTATGAGCAGTTCTTC | CASRGGYEQFF
TRBJ2-5 | NA | TRBV6-1 | NA | TGTGCCAGCCTCTCGGGTGGGGTTGGGGAAGAGACCCAGTACTTC | CASLSGGVGEETQYF
TRBJ2-5 | NA | TRBV7-7 | TRBD1 | TGTGCTAGCAGCACAGACAGGGGCCCCCAGTACTTC | CASSTDRGPQYF
TRBJ1-5 | NA | TRBV5-6 | NA | TGTGCCAGCAGCCATAGACGGACAGAGAATCAGCCCCAGCATTTT | CASSHRRTENQPQHF
TRBJ1-3 | NA | TRBV5-4 | NA | TGTGCCAGCAGCTTGGCCACGGGGACTGGAAACACCATATATTTT | CASSLATGTGNTIYF
TRBJ2-2 | NA | TRBV28 | NA | TGTGCCAGCAGTTTAAGTTGGGGCGGGAAAACGAACACCGGGGAGCTGTTTTTT | CASSLSWGGKTNTGELFF
TRBJ2-3 | NA | TRBV9 | NA | TGTGCCAGCAGCGTCGCCCCCATCACAGATACGCAGTATTTT | CASSVAPITDTQYF
TRBJ2-7 | NA | TRBV5-5 | NA | TGTGCCAGCAGCTACAGCACCGGAGGCTACGAGCAGTACTTC | CASSYSTGGYEQYF
TRBJ1-4 | NA | TRBV2 | NA | TGTGCCGCAGGGGTGGCATTTGAAAAACTGTTTTTT | CAAGVAFEKLFF
TRBJ2-5 | NA | TRBV9 | TRBD2 | TGTGCCAGCAGCTTGGGACTAGCGGGGGGCCAAGAGACCCAGTACTTC | CASSLGLAGGQETQYF
TRBJ1-3 | NA | TRBV5-5 | TRBD1 | TGTGCCAGCAGGGGGACAGGCGGCAACACCATATATTTT | CASRGTGGNTIYF
TRBJ2-5 | NA | TRBV18 | NA | TGTGCCAGCTCACCCCAGTGGGAGACCCAGTACTTC | CASSPQWETQYF
TRBJ1-4 | NA | TRBV6-1 | NA | TGTGCCAGCAGTGAGGGTGAAAAACTGTTTTTT | CASSEGEKLFF
TRBJ2-2 | NA | TRBV2 | NA | TGTGCCAGCAGTGAACTGGGGGCTAAACCCGGGGAGCTGTTTTTT | CASSELGAKPGELFF
TRBJ2-5 | NA | TRBV9 | TRBD2 | TGTGCCAGCAGCTCTAGCGGGAGGTACGAGACCCAGTACTTC | CASSSSGRYETQYF
TRBJ2-7 | NA | TRBV18 | TRBD2 | TGTGCCAGCTCACCAGGGACTAGCGGACCCTACGAGCAGTACTTC | CASSPGTSGPYEQYF
TRBJ2-7 | NA | TRBV6-5 | NA | TGTGCCACCGCTCGCCGGGCCAACTGGGAGCAGTACTTC | CATARRANWEQYF
TRBJ1-6 | few | TRBV5-1 | NA | TGCGCCAGCAGCCCGGGACCCACTGGTGCACCCCTCCACTTT | CASSPGPTGAPLHF
TRBJ2-1 | NA | TRBV7-9 | TRBD2 | TGTGCCAGCAGCCCGCAAACTAGCGGGCTAACCGCTGAGCAGTTCTTC | CASSPQTSGLTAEQFF
TRBJ2-7 | NA | TRBV25-1 | TRBD2 | TGTGCCAGCAGCCGTCGGGAGGGGATCTACGAGCAGTACTTC | CASSRREGIYEQYF
TRBJ2-1 | once | TRBV5-6 | NA | TGTGCCAGCAGCTTGGTGGGGGCGGGACAATACAATGAGCAGTTCTTC | CASSLVGAGQYNEQFF
TRBJ2-1 | NA | TRBV5-1 | NA | TGCGCCAGCAGCTTGGGGGACTCCCCTTACAATGAGCAGTTCTTC | CASSLGDSPYNEQFF
TRBJ1-6 | NA | TRBV4-3 | TRBD1 | TGCGCCAGCAGCCAGGTGAAGGGGGCTTCACCCCTCCACTTT | CASSQVKGASPLHF
TRBJ1-1 | NA | TRBV5-6 | NA | TGTGCCAGCAGCCACGGATTAGGAAAGGGCACTGAAGCTTTCTTT | CASSHGLGKGTEAFF